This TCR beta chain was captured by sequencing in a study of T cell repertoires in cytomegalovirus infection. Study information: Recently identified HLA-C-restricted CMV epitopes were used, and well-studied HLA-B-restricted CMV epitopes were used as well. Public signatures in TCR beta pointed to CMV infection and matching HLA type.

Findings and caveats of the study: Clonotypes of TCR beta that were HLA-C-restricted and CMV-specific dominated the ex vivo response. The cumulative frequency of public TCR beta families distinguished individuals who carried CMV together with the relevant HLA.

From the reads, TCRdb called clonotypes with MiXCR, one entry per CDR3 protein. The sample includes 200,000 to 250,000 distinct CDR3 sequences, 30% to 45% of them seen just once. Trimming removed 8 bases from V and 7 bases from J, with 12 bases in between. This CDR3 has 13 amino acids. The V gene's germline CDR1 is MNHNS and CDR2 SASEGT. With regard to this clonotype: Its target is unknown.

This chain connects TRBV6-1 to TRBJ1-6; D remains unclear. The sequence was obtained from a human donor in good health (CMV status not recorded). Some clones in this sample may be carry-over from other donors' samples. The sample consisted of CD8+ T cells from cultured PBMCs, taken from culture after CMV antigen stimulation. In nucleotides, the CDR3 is TGTGCCAGCGAGTCAGGCCTAAATTCACCCCTCCACTTT. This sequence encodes CASESGLNSPLHF.